The sequence of this T cell receptor beta chain was determined in a study of T cell changes during pregnancy in multiple sclerosis. The repertoire was sequenced with immunoSEQ multiplex PCR; TCRdb's copy has only in-frame clones and lacks some. The sample gives nearly 80,000 clones, approximately 94% of which show up once; 0.21% is in the top ten. This sequence was found in a female donor with multiple sclerosis, enrolled in a pregnancy study. The sample here was CD4+ T cells from peripheral blood mononuclear cells, taken before pregnancy.

The CDR3 region is CASSEEGNEGTEAFF. CDR3 sequence (DNA): TGTGCCAGCAGTGAAGAAGGGAATGAGGGCACTGAAGCTTTCTTT. V gene TRBV2 combines with J gene TRBJ1-1; D not resolved. The CDR3 is 15 amino acids. With 1 base removed from V and 4 bases from J, the gap between germline ends came to 13 bases. In germline, CDR1 is SNHLY, CDR2 FYNNEI.